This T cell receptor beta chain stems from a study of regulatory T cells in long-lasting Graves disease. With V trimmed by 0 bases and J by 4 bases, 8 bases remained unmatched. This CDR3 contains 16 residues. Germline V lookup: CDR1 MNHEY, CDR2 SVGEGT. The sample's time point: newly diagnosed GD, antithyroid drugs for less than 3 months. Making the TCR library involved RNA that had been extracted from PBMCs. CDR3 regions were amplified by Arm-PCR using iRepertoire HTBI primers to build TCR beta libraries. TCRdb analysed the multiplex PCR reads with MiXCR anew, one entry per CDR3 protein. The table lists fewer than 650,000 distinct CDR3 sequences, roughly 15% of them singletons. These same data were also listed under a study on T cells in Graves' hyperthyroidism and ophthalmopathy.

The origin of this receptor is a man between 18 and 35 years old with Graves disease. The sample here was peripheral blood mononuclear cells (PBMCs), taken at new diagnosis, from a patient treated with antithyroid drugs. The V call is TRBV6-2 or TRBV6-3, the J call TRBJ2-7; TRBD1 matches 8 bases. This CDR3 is CASSYSPGGAAYEQYF. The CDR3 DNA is TGTGCCAGCAGTTACTCCCCAGGGGGCGCGGCATACGAGCAGTACTTC.